This T cell receptor (beta chain) was sequenced during a study of T cell responses to AZD1222 COVID-19 vaccine. General study results and limits: Of spike-specific TCRs, nearly half reportedly target regions left unmutated in variants. Following two doses of AZD1222, Spike-specific TCR breadth and depth rose. Across the whole spike, CD4 TCRs peaked at regions 160-218 and 743-854.

This clone came up once. Its antigen is as yet unknown. V shed 2 bases and J shed 7 bases, with 15 bases lying between them. The germline gives CDR1 ENHRY, CDR2 SYGVKD. There are 16 residues in the CDR3. The protocol was immunoSEQ multiplex PCR, while the TCRdb copy is restricted to in-frame clones and leaves out a portion. The data hold about 97,000 clones, with roughly 84% observed a single time. This clonotype originated in an adult in good health. The starting material was peripheral blood, obtained on day 0 of AZD1222 vaccination. V usage is TRBV10-3 and J usage is TRBJ1-6; D is perhaps TRBD1 (6 bases). The CDR3 loop is CAISELQGGTNSPLHF. DNA of the CDR3: TGTGCCATCAGTGAGCTCCAAGGGGGGACAAATTCACCCCTCCACTTT.